The 24 T cell receptor beta chains listed next were all sequenced from one sample in a study of cytomegalovirus exposure and HLA in healthy donors. The PCR contained 60 Vbeta and 13 Jbeta primers. Clones were sequenced by immunoSEQ multiplex PCR, and TCRdb holds only the in-frame ones, with some missing. The data show 150,000 to 160,000 clones, about four fifths seen once. Sequenced sample: PBMCs. Receptors originate from a young man in good health and CMV-seronegative.

This chain connects TRBV7-2 to TRBJ2-7; D gene unclear. Trimming cost V 2 bases and J 3 bases, with 8 bases left between them. Germline assignment: CDR1 SGHTA and CDR2 FQGNSA. There are 13 residues in the CDR3. In DNA form, the CDR3 reads TGTGCCAGCAGCTTAATACAGTTCTACGAGCAGTACTTC. Residues: CASSLIQFYEQYF.

CDR3 DNA sequence: TGTGCCAGCAACAGGGGGATCGGAAACACCATATATTTT. Translated, it gives CASNRGIGNTIYF. The chain links TRBV19 to TRBJ1-3, with 8 bases identical to TRBD1. This CDR3 region has 13 residues. Trimming took 9 bases from V and 4 from J; bases not matched to a gene: 5. CDR1 is LNHDA and CDR2 is SQIVND in the germline V gene (reference sequence). Full variable domain (remainder filled in from reference TRBV19 and TRBJ1-3): DGGITQSPKYLFRKEGQNVTLSCEQNLNHDAMYWYRQDPGQGLRLIYYSQIVNDFQKGDIAEGYSVSREKKESFPLTVTSAQKNPTAFYLCASNRGIGNTIYFGEGSWLTVV.

The chain joins TRBV19 to TRBJ2-3; 7 bases match TRBD2. CDR1 and CDR2 (germline): LNHDA, SQIVND (reference sequence). The CDR3 sequence is 13 residues long. V trimming: 3 bases; J trimming: 3 bases; junction bases outside the gene matches: 0. CDR3 protein: CASSMGGTDTQYF. CDR3 in DNA: TGTGCCAGTAGTATGGGGGGGACAGATACGCAGTATTTT.

This clone appeared once. The chain carries TRBV11-2 and TRBJ2-2; 9 nucleotides agree with TRBD1. V lost 6 bases to trimming and J lost 6 bases; unmatched junction nucleotides: 5. Germline assignment: CDR1 SGHAT and CDR2 FQNNGV. The CDR3 has 14 residues. CDR3 residues: CASSPQGAPGELFF. CDR3 in DNA: TGTGCCAGCAGTCCACAGGGGGCCCCCGGGGAGCTGTTTTTT.

This clone was seen once. The chain uses TRBV6-5 and TRBJ2-1; TRBD1 matches 7 bases. CDR1 and CDR2 (germline): MNHEY, SVGAGI. The CDR3 has 13 amino acids. The V gene end was trimmed by 2 bases and the J gene end by 10 bases; junction bases not matched to a gene: 5. This CDR3 reads CASSYGIRGEQFF. The CDR3 DNA sequence: TGTGCCAGCAGTTACGGGATCAGGGGGGAGCAGTTCTTC.

The chain uses TRBV28 and TRBJ1-2; D perhaps matches TRBD1 (6 bases). V was pared by 5 bases and J by 5 bases, with 18 bases between. Germline CDR1 is MDHEN and CDR2 is SYDVKM. This CDR3 region has 15 residues. This CDR3 is CASSRRQVGTYGYTF. The CDR3 nucleotides are TGTGCCAGCAGTCGACGACAGGTTGGTACTTATGGCTACACCTTC.

The chain recombines TRBV9 with TRBJ1-5; 8 bases line up with TRBD1. The ends lost 4 bases at V and 9 bases at J; junction bases unmatched: 6. The CDR3 length is 13 residues. Germline CDR1 is SGDLS and CDR2 is YYNGEE. Written as DNA, the CDR3 is TGTGCCAGCAGCTCACAGGGGGGGGTGCCCCAGCATTTT. Translating gives CASSSQGGVPQHF.

This clone occurred once. This chain connects TRBV6-6 to TRBJ2-3, with TRBD2 as a possible D gene (5 bases). V dropped 5 bases and J dropped 0 bases, with 15 bases sitting between them. There are 16 residues in the CDR3. Germline V gene data show CDR1 as MNHNY and CDR2 as SVGAGI (reference sequence). The CDR3 DNA is TGTGCCAGCAGTCCGACTGGGCGGACTAGCACAGATACGCAGTATTTT. Translated, it gives CASSPTGRTSTDTQYF.

The chain links TRBV11-2 to TRBJ2-5; tentatively, D is TRBD2 (6 bases). The J call may be faulty, since TRBJ2-7 better matches the DNA end. Germline CDR1 and CDR2: SGHAT and FQNNGV. The CDR3 has 14 amino acids. CDR3 DNA sequence: TGTGCCAGCAGACTAGCTCCTTCGACCTACGAGCAGTACTTC. Translating gives CASRLAPSTYEQYF.

The V and J genes are TRBV11-1 and TRBJ2-1, with D unresolved. V was trimmed by 4 bases and J by 7 bases, leaving 11 bases between them. Germline V gene sequence: CDR1 SGHAT, CDR2 FQDESV (reference sequence). The CDR3 sequence is 13 residues long. The CDR3: CASSSPMTNEQFF. DNA of the CDR3: TGTGCCAGCAGCTCCCCGATGACTAATGAGCAGTTCTTC.

The chain combines TRBV28 with TRBJ1-3; weak D call: TRBD1 (5 bases). The CDR3 is made up of 16 amino acids. Germline V gene data show CDR1 as MDHEN and CDR2 as SYDVKM. The V gene lost 7 bases and the J gene lost 3 bases, with 19 bases spanning the gap. CDR3 in amino acids: CASTPGGGGGGNTIYF. In nucleotides, the CDR3 is TGTGCCAGCACCCCGGGTGGGGGGGGTGGTGGAAACACCATATATTTT.

The chain combines TRBV6-6 with TRBJ1-2; the D is unclear. Trimming shortened V by 2 bases and J by 4 bases, and 14 bases separated the two germline ends. CDR1 MNHNY and CDR2 SVGAGI come from the germline V gene (reference sequence). This CDR3 contains 15 residues. In DNA form, the CDR3 reads TGTGCCAGCAGTTACATATCTGGGGAGGGCTATGGCTACACCTTC. Translating it yields CASSYISGEGYGYTF.

In DNA, the CDR3 is TGCGCCAGCAGCCAAGGGCCCGTGGGAGGCAATCAGCCCCAGCATTTT. The encoded protein is CASSQGPVGGNQPQHF. The chain uses TRBV4-1 and TRBJ1-5; D remains ambiguous. Per the germline V gene, CDR1 is MGHRA and CDR2 is YSYEKL. This CDR3 spans 16 amino acids. Trimming removed 1 base from V and 2 bases from J, with 12 bases in between.

This chain connects TRBV2 to TRBJ1-5, with TRBD1 matching over 7 bases. In germline, CDR1 is SNHLY, CDR2 FYNNEI. With 4 bases clipped from V and 4 bases from J, the junction kept 10 bases outside the gene matches. The CDR3 is 16 residues long. This CDR3 is CASSARGGAGNQPQHF. CDR3 sequence (DNA): TGTGCCAGCAGTGCGCGAGGGGGCGCGGGTAATCAGCCCCAGCATTTT.

For this clone: Other DNA sequences in this specimen translate into the identical CDR3. CDR3 sequence: CASSRQRLNTEAFF. CDR3 nucleotides: TGTGCCAGCAGTCGGCAGCGATTGAACACTGAAGCTTTCTTT. This chain links TRBV6-5 with TRBJ1-1; D remains ambiguous. The CDR3 consists of 14 residues. In germline, CDR1 is MNHEY, CDR2 SVGAGI. Trimming took off 5 bases at V and 0 bases at J, with 10 bases between the two ends.

The chain carries TRBV7-8 and TRBJ2-2; TRBD1 matches at 7 bases. Trimming cost V 2 bases and J 5 bases; bases outside gene matches: 8. Germline values: CDR1 SGHVS, CDR2 FQNEAQ. The CDR3 is 16 residues long. CDR3 sequence: CASSLPPGGMTGELFF. The CDR3 nucleotides are TGTGCCAGCAGCTTACCCCCAGGGGGAATGACCGGGGAGCTGTTTTTT.

The chain employs TRBV6-5 and TRBJ1-2; 9 positions agree with TRBD1. V shed 6 bases, J shed 1 base, and the junction held 6 bases outside the gene matches. This CDR3 region has 15 residues. Per the germline V gene, CDR1 is MNHEY and CDR2 is SVGAGI. The CDR3 sequence is CASSPGTGINYGYTF. The CDR3 region has the DNA TGTGCCAGCAGCCCCGGGACAGGGATTAACTATGGCTACACCTTC.

CDR3 DNA: TGTGCCACCAGCAGAGGCGGGGACTATGAGCAGTTCTTC. Amino acid sequence: CATSRGGDYEQFF. The J gene is TRBJ2-1, the V gene TRBV15; TRBD2 might be the D (6 bases). The CDR3 is made up of 13 amino acids. Germline V gene data show CDR1 as LNHNV and CDR2 as YYDKDF (reference sequence). V was cut by 1 base and J by 8 bases, with 9 bases left in between.

CDR3 in amino acids: CASRDRANTGELFF. Written as DNA, the CDR3 is TGTGCCAGCAGGGACAGGGCGAACACCGGGGAGCTGTTTTTT. The chain recombines TRBV2 with TRBJ2-2, with 8 bases fitting TRBD1. Germline lookup yields CDR1 SNHLY and CDR2 FYNNEI. This CDR3 is built from 14 residues. After removal of 6 bases from V and 0 bases from J, the junction contained 0 bases not matched to a gene.

The chain combines TRBV7-9 with TRBJ2-7; D may be TRBD2 (5 bases). V was cut by 1 base and J by 2 bases, with 12 bases left in between. CDR3 length: 15 amino acids. Germline V gene data show CDR1 as SEHNR and CDR2 as FQNEAQ (reference sequence). This CDR3 reads CASSLDLSGTYEQYF. In DNA form, the CDR3 reads TGTGCCAGCAGCTTAGATCTATCGGGGACCTACGAGCAGTACTTC.

This clone showed up just once. This chain joins TRBV7-8 and TRBJ1-4; a possible D gene is TRBD1 (6 bases). From germline, CDR1 is SGHVS and CDR2 FQNEAQ. This CDR3 comprises 16 residues. V was pared by 1 base and J by 7 bases, with 16 bases between. CDR3 in DNA: TGTGCCAGCAGCTTAGGGATGAACAGGGTTGGTGAAAAACTGTTTTTT. Its protein product is CASSLGMNRVGEKLFF.

This chain joins TRBV7-9 and TRBJ2-7, with D tentatively TRBD2 (5 bases). Deletions cut 3 bases from V and 7 bases from J, with 16 bases between. Looked up from germline, CDR1 is SEHNR and CDR2 is FQNEAQ (reference sequence). This CDR3 has 14 amino acids. The CDR3 region is CASSLPGPSGEQYF. CDR3 bases: TGTGCCAGCAGCTTGCCCGGGCCTTCGGGGGAGCAGTACTTC. Variable domain in full (rest from reference TRBV7-9 and TRBJ2-7): DTGVSQNPRHKITKRGQNVTFRCDPISEHNRLYWYRQTLGQGPEFLTYFQNEAQLEKSRLLSDRFSAERPKGSFSTLEIQRTEQGDSAMYLCASSLPGPSGEQYFGPGTRLTVT.

The chain couples TRBV11-2 to TRBJ1-1; no definite D call. CDR1 SGHAT and CDR2 FQNNGV come from the germline V gene. This CDR3 region has 13 residues. The V end lost 4 bases, the J end lost 4 bases, and 10 bases lay between the germline ends. The CDR3 DNA sequence: TGTGCCAGCAGCTCGGAGAGTGGCACTGAAGCTTTCTTT. Protein sequence: CASSSESGTEAFF. Complete variable domain (other parts from reference TRBV11-2 and TRBJ1-1): EAGVAQSPRYKIIEKRQSVAFWCNPISGHATLYWYQQILGQGPKLLIQFQNNGVVDDSQLPKDRFSAERLKGVDSTLKIQPAKLEDSAVYLCASSSESGTEAFFGQGTRLTVV.

The genes are TRBV29-1 and TRBJ1-1; D possibly corresponds to TRBD1 (5 bases). Germline V lookup: CDR1 SQVTM, CDR2 ANQGSEA. V dropped 7 bases and J dropped 4 bases, with 13 bases sitting between them. CDR3 length equals 12 residues. For the CDR3, the DNA is TGCAGCGGACAGCTCTGGGTCACTGAAGCTTTCTTT. Amino acid sequence: CSGQLWVTEAFF.